This T cell receptor (beta chain) originates from a study of blood T cell repertoires in COVID-19. Study context: There were acute and convalescent COVID-19 samples, and they came from the United States, Italy and Spain.

This CDR3 comprises 13 residues. Germline loops: CDR1 SGHDT, CDR2 YYEEEE. V lost 6 bases and J 8 bases, leaving 17 bases between the germline ends. Measured with immunoSEQ multiplex PCR; TCRdb has only the in-frame clones, and not every one. The profile shows 90,000 to 150,000 clones, around 90% of them singletons. The V gene is TRBV5-6, the J gene TRBJ1-2; tentative D call: TRBD1 (5 bases). The specimen sequenced was peripheral blood. The source of this sequence is a human donor in a cohort sampled during active COVID-19. CDR3 region: CASTPGGALGYTF. CDR3 DNA sequence: TGTGCCAGCACCCCCGGTGGGGCGCTGGGCTACACCTTC. The variable domain in full, with the rest retrieved from reference TRBV5-6 and TRBJ1-2, is DAGVTQSPTHLIKTRGQQVTLRCSPKSGHDTVSWYQQALGQGPQFIFQYYEEEERQRGNFPDRFSGHQFPNYSSELNVNALLLGDSALYLCASTPGGALGYTFGSGTRLTVV.